The rows below give T cell receptor beta chains drawn from one sample of a study of T cell changes during pregnancy in multiple sclerosis. Assay: immunoSEQ multiplex PCR; the TCRdb copy retains only in-frame clones and omits some. Among 55,000 to 70,000 clones listed, 93% were seen once. The sample consisted of CD4+ T cells from peripheral blood mononuclear cells, taken before pregnancy. The receptors stem from a female donor with multiple sclerosis, enrolled in a pregnancy study. CDR3s include the opening cysteine and the closing phenylalanine or tryptophan. D genes are given only for firm matches. Clone size is not always given. Where it is, it says once, few, many or a class for expanded clones.

>TRBV4-1|.|.|TRBJ1-2
TGCGCCAGCAGCCAAGTTCCACGAAGCGGCTACACCTTC
CASSQVPRSGYTF
>TRBV14|.|.|TRBJ2-7
TGTGCCAGCAGCCAAGCCTGGCTAGCTGAGGAGCAGTACTTC
CASSQAWLAEEQYF
>TRBV6-5|.|TRBD2|TRBJ2-1
TGTGCCAGCAGTTACGGGACTAGCGGGAGGGCTGGGCAGTTCTTC
CASSYGTSGRAGQFF
>TRBV18|.|TRBD1|TRBJ2-7
TGTGCCAGCTCACCTCTCGGACAGGGGGCCTACGAGCAGTACTTC
CASSPLGQGAYEQYF
>TRBV25-1|.|TRBD1|TRBJ2-2
TGTGCCAGCAGTGAAGCTGGGACAGGGAACACCGGGGAGCTGTTTTTT
CASSEAGTGNTGELFF
>TRBV11-2|once|.|TRBJ2-7
TGTGCCAGCAGCTCCACAGGGATTCCCTACGAGCAGTACTTC
CASSSTGIPYEQYF
>TRBV5-1|.|TRBD1|TRBJ1-2
TGCGCCAGCAGTTGGACAGGATTGGATGGCTACACCTTC
CASSWTGLDGYTF
>TRBV7-2|once|TRBD2|TRBJ2-7
TGTGCCAGCAGCTTAGGGGATAGCGGGAAAACCTCCTACGAGCAGTACTTC
CASSLGDSGKTSYEQYF
>TRBV5-6|once|.|TRBJ1-3
TGTGCCAGCAGCCAGACTGACTCTGGAAACACCATATATTTT
CASSQTDSGNTIYF
>TRBV7-2|.|.|TRBJ1-4
TGTGCCAGCAGCCCAAGGACAGTTGGAAAACTGTTTTTT
CASSPRTVGKLFF
>TRBV7-9|few|TRBD1|TRBJ2-2
TGTGCCAGCAGGCCGGGACAGGCAAACACCGGGGAGCTGTTTTTT
CASRPGQANTGELFF
>TRBV6-6|.|.|TRBJ2-7
TGTGCCAGCAGTTACTCGACGGCAGGGGCGGGCGAGCAGTACTTC
CASSYSTAGAGEQYF
>TRBV7-9|once|.|TRBJ2-2
TGTGCCAGCAGCTTATTGCAGGGATTCACCGGGGAGCTGTTTTTT
CASSLLQGFTGELFF
>TRBV19|few|.|TRBJ2-2
TGTGCCAGTAGGACCGGGACTGCTACAAACACCGGGGAGCTGTTTTTT
CASRTGTATNTGELFF
>TRBV11-2|.|TRBD1|TRBJ1-2
TGTGCCAGCAGCGCCAAGACAGGGCTGGGTCATGGCTACACCTTC
CASSAKTGLGHGYTF
>TRBV19|.|TRBD1|TRBJ2-1
TGTGCCAGTACTAGACGGACAGGGACTTACAATGAGCAGTTCTTC
CASTRRTGTYNEQFF
>TRBV28|.|TRBD2|TRBJ2-7
TGTGCCAGCAGCACGTGGACTAGCGGGAGGGCCAACGAGCAGTACTTC
CASSTWTSGRANEQYF
>TRBV28|.|.|TRBJ2-1
TGTGCCAGCAGTTTAAGGGGATTTGACAATGAGCAGTTCTTC
CASSLRGFDNEQFF
>TRBV29-1|.|.|TRBJ2-3
TGCAGCGTTGGAGGAAACGGGGGGCCAGATACGCAGTATTTT
CSVGGNGGPDTQYF
>TRBV6-5|once|TRBD1|TRBJ1-2
TGTGCCAGCAGCTTACAGGGGGTTAATGGCTACACCTTC
CASSLQGVNGYTF
>TRBV18|.|.|TRBJ1-1
TGTGCCAGCTCACCTAATCCGGACAGCACGATAGAAGCTTTCTTT
CASSPNPDSTIEAFF
>TRBV27|.|TRBD1|TRBJ2-6
TGTGCCAGCAGTTCGACAGGGCCTGGGGCCAACGTCCTGACTTTC
CASSSTGPGANVLTF
>TRBV7-2|.|.|TRBJ2-2
TGTGCCAGCAGCTTAGTTCGGCAGGACACCGGGGAGCTGTTTTTT
CASSLVRQDTGELFF
>TRBV7-2|.|.|TRBJ1-2
TGTGCCAGCAGCCCCCCAGGGCGGGGGGCGAGTGGCTACACCTTC
CASSPPGRGASGYTF
>TRBV7-6|.|.|TRBJ1-2
TGTGCCAGCAGCCGGTCGGTAAACTATGGCTACACCTTC
CASSRSVNYGYTF
>TRBV21-1|.|.|TRBJ1-1
TGTGCCAGCGCCGCGGTGCCCTTGAACACTGAAGCTTTCTTT
CASAAVPLNTEAFF
>TRBV7-3|.|.|TRBJ1-2
TGTGCCAGCAGCCCATCTCTCCGGGACACCTATGGCTACACCTTC
CASSPSLRDTYGYTF
>TRBV28|.|TRBD1|TRBJ1-5
TGTGCCAGCAGTTTAGACAGGGGGAATCAGCCCCAGCATTTT
CASSLDRGNQPQHF
>TRBV19|.|TRBD1|TRBJ1-2
TGTGCCAGTAGAAACGACAGGGGGCAAGGATATGGCTACACCTTC
CASRNDRGQGYGYTF
>TRBV19|.|TRBD2|TRBJ2-3
TGTGCCAGTAGCCCCCTCCGACCGGGACTAGCGGGAAGCACAGATACGCAGTATTTT
CASSPLRPGLAGSTDTQYF
>TRBV9|.|TRBD1|TRBJ1-1
TGTGCCAGCAGCCCGGTGACAGGGTGGGTAGCAAAGAACACTGAAGCTTTCTTT
CASSPVTGWVAKNTEAFF
>TRBV14|.|.|TRBJ1-4
TGTGCCAGCAGCCAAGAATCGCGGGGCTCTAATGAAAAACTGTTTTTT
CASSQESRGSNEKLFF
>TRBV30|.|.|TRBJ1-2
TGTGCCTGGACCCGAATCGGGGATGGCTACACCTTC
CAWTRIGDGYTF
>TRBV19|.|TRBD1|TRBJ1-1
TGTGCCAGTAGTCCCCGGACAGGGATGAACACTGAAGCTTTCTTT
CASSPRTGMNTEAFF
>TRBV7-8|once|.|TRBJ1-5
TGTGCCAGCAGCCCCGTTAATAGCAATCAGCCCCAGCATTTT
CASSPVNSNQPQHF
>TRBV7-2|once|.|TRBJ2-1
TGTGCCAGCAGCTCAAGACTCGGAGCTTACAATGAGCAGTTCTTC
CASSSRLGAYNEQFF
>TRBV19|.|TRBD2|TRBJ2-2
TGTGCCAGTAACCCCCTAGCGGGAAACACCGGGGAGCTGTTTTTT
CASNPLAGNTGELFF
>TRBV5-1|.|TRBD1|TRBJ2-7
TGCGCCAGCAGCTTGGAAGGGACAGGGGTGGAGGAGCAGTACTTC
CASSLEGTGVEEQYF
>TRBV6-5|.|.|TRBJ2-5
TGTGCCACCAGGGCAAGCGGGTACCAAGAGACCCAGTACTTC
CATRASGYQETQYF
>TRBV4-2|few|.|TRBJ1-1
TGTGCCAGCAGCCAAGATAGGTGGGGGACAGAAGCTTTCTTT
CASSQDRWGTEAFF
>TRBV27|.|.|TRBJ2-7
TGTGCCAGCAGTTTATCGGTGCGGGGATCCTACGAGCAGTACTTC
CASSLSVRGSYEQYF
>TRBV19|.|TRBD1|TRBJ2-7
TGTGCCAGTAGTCCTTATGGGACAGGGGAGAATGAGCAGTACTTC
CASSPYGTGENEQYF
>TRBV7-2|.|.|TRBJ2-5
TGTGCCAGCAGCTTAACCCTACAAGAGACCCAGTACTTC
CASSLTLQETQYF
>TRBV28|.|TRBD1|TRBJ2-7
TGTGCCAGCAGTTCACTCCCGGGACAGGGGGCGGGAGAGCAGTACTTC
CASSSLPGQGAGEQYF
>TRBV2|.|TRBD2|TRBJ2-7
TGTGCCAGCAGTGAAATCTCCGGGACTAGCGAGGATGGCGAGCAGTACTTC
CASSEISGTSEDGEQYF
>TRBV7-3|.|TRBD2|TRBJ2-2
TGTGCCAGCAGCTTACGCCCTTTGGGAGGGCTTGGCGGGGAGCTGTTTTTT
CASSLRPLGGLGGELFF
>TRBV27|.|TRBD2|TRBJ2-1
TGTGCCAGCAGTTTACGGACTAGCGGGAGCTCCTACAATGAGCAGTTCTTC
CASSLRTSGSSYNEQFF
>TRBV2|.|TRBD2|TRBJ2-3
TGTGCCAGCGGGACTAGCGGGAGACGGACAGATACGCAGTATTTT
CASGTSGRRTDTQYF
>TRBV11-1|.|TRBD2|TRBJ2-7
TGTGCCAGCAGCTTTGCTAGCGGGAGAGGCACCTACGAGCAGTACTTC
CASSFASGRGTYEQYF
>TRBV19|.|.|TRBJ2-7
TGTGCCAGTAGTCCTAGGCCCGGAAACTACGAGCAGTACTTC
CASSPRPGNYEQYF
>TRBV19|.|TRBD1|TRBJ2-2
TGTGCCAGTATGGGACAGGGGAGGACCGGGGAGCTGTTTTTT
CASMGQGRTGELFF
>TRBV11-2|.|TRBD2|TRBJ2-3
TGTGCCAGCACGGCGGGAGTATATACGCAGTATTTT
CASTAGVYTQYF
>TRBV27|.|TRBD1|TRBJ1-4
TGTGCCAGCAGTCCTGGGACAGGGAGGAACGAAAAACTGTTTTTT
CASSPGTGRNEKLFF
>TRBV19|.|.|TRBJ1-2
TGTGCCAGCATAGGGGGATCCGGGGGCTACACCTTC
CASIGGSGGYTF